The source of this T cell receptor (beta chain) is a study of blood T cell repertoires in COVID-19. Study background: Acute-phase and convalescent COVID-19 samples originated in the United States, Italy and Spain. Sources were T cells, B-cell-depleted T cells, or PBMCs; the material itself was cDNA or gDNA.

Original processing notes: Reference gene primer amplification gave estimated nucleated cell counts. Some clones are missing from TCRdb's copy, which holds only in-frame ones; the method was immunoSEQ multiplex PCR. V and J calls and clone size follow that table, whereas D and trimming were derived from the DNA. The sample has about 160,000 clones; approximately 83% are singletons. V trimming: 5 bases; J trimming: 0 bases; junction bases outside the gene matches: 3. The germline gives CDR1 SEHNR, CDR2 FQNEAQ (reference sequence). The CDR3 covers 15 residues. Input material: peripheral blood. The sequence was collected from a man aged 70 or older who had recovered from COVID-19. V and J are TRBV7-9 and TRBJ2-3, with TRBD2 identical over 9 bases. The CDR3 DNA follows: TGTGCCAGCAGCCGTAGCGGGGGTAGCACAGATACGCAGTATTTT. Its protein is CASSRSGGSTDTQYF.